This T cell receptor beta chain originates from a study of cytomegalovirus exposure and HLA in healthy donors (dated by TCRdb to the late 2010s). The study in broad terms: An earlier analysis of several hundred of the donors reported 276 Gb of sequence data and around 100 million unique TCR beta sequences obtained from about 180 million T cells. A later genetic analysis took genome-wide SNP genotypes for about 55% of the 666 donors and used that subset as a discovery cohort. In addition to the first cohort of several hundred subjects, a separate validation cohort of approximately 110 different subjects was used. An early release covering about 600 HLA-typed donors comprised approximately 290 gigabases of sequencing data and about 90 million unique TCR sequences. On average, roughly 250,000 unique TCR beta nucleotide sequences were sequenced per donor among 398 genotyped donors of the cohort, with 15% to 20% of those sequences being non-productive. Rather than drawing on any new phenotypic data, the later analysis identified candidate immune exposures from TCR beta sequences and the way those sequences occurred across donors. The study profiled the T cell repertoires of under 850 subjects by immunosequencing and related them to cytomegalovirus serostatus. Among the roughly 400 genotyped donors, around 81% belonged to the genetic ancestry cluster associated with self-reported Caucasian donors. The study aimed to test whether signatures of past pathogen exposure could be identified by cataloging public T cell receptors. The number of donors typed differed by locus, with about 629-640 for A, B, C, DRB1 and DQB1, more than 500 for DQA1, about 610 for DPA1, and about 450 for DPB1. To predict cytomegalovirus infection status, the study brought together high-throughput TCR immunosequencing, statistical association of individual TCRs with disease status, and machine learning. To study patterns of TCR occurrence, a later analysis re-analyzed previously published TCR beta repertoires from several hundred donors and added high-resolution HLA genotyping. All discovery cohort repertoires had been generated using a single sequencing platform. Donor age, sex, ethnicity and CMV serostatus were collected together with the repertoire data. About 5 DR-DQ haplotypes were handled as single units for association and clustering, since linkage in the cohort was strong. In an earlier analysis of several hundred of the donors, high-throughput TCR beta sequencing was used to judge whether each TCR beta V gene segment behaved as functional or pseudogenic. HLA typing covered class I and class II loci at four-digit resolution. The study at large found these results: A later analysis found that TCR association rates varied across HLA loci, with DRB1 alleles showing the most associated TCRs and HLA-C alleles the fewest. In a later analysis, HLA-associated TCR beta chains showed more clonal expansion and lower generation probabilities than non-associated chains that were equally common. Some IMGT-functional V segments, including TRBV6-2 and TRBV6-3, could not be distinguished by the 87-base-pair reads and were therefore excluded. A cluster of highly shared sequence variants was judged likely to be a technical artifact of the sequencing pipeline. An earlier analysis of around 540 of the donors showed that most TCR beta V segments appeared in productive rearrangements either about 87% or about 30% of the time, which broadly matched IMGT annotations. The study listed approximately 160 TCR beta chains as associated with cytomegalovirus. Approximately 16 rarely observed V segments, including chromosome 9 orphons, were excluded from the earlier analysis of 550 to 700 of the donors because counts were too low. An association between a missense DCLRE1C variant and V-gene and J-gene trimming of TCR beta chains was found in a later genetic analysis and replicated in an independent cohort. Most CMV-associated TCR beta chains appeared to be HLA-restricted in a later analysis, and the HLA associations seemed to be driven largely by CMV exposure. A few of the identified cytomegalovirus-associated TCR beta chains were confirmed in vitro to be specific for cytomegalovirus antigens. The cohort was sequenced for TCR beta chains only, and without alpha or paired-chain data the features that could be detected were limited. A further reported finding was that TCR beta sequences accurately predicted the HLA-A and HLA-B alleles for most subjects in the first cohort. The authors suggested that the approach could potentially be generalized to other disease states and immunological phenotypes. Across donors, most TCR sequences were observed very rarely, whereas some public TCRs were present in many individuals. A later genetic analysis reported fewer N-insertions in productive TCRs among donors in an Asian-associated ancestry cluster than the approximately 700-donor mean. The presence/absence analyses assumed that sequencing depth was roughly uniform across donors, and that assumption may not be true. In both the original and validation cohorts, the classifier was reported to diagnose cytomegalovirus status with high specificity and sensitivity. For the cohort, immune exposure information was limited to CMV serostatus. Correlated functional status among segregating V segments might reflect linkage disequilibrium, but an unknown experimental factor could not be ruled out. Because HLA typing was unavailable for some donors at each locus, only the typed subset was used in association tests. Several of the top co-occurrence clusters appeared to be linked to parvovirus B19, influenza, CMV and Epstein-Barr virus, according to a later analysis. Strong co-occurrence of HLA alleles, especially DR and DQ, made assigning TCR associations to individual alleles difficult. Specific HLA alleles were associated with roughly 17,000 TCR beta sequences at a false discovery rate of 0.05 in a later analysis.

In its sample, this clone was seen a few times. The antigen it binds to is not known. No base quality information exists; no much larger clone differs at one position. In total, around 600 healthy bone marrow donors made up the cohort. Cohort members were all nominally healthy when sampled, although unrecorded immune exposures were likely present. The donor tested CMV seropositive and was one of the 289 seropositive cohort members. Every donor gave a peripheral blood sample, and the peripheral blood mononuclear cells from that sample were used for TCR beta sequencing. The Qiagen DNeasy Blood Extraction Kit was used to extract genomic DNA from the blood cell samples. Libraries were prepared through the immunoSEQ multiplex PCR assay. For the multiplex PCR, a mixture combining 60 forward primers for TCR Vbeta segments and 13 reverse primers for TCR Jbeta segments was used. The CDR3 region of rearranged TCR beta genes was amplified from genomic DNA with a multiplex PCR assay. The Illumina HiSeq System was used to sequence the amplified TCR beta libraries as 87-base-pair reads. The authors' pipeline ran thus. In a later analysis, tens of millions of unique TCR beta chains were counted across the 650 to 750 repertoires, and approximately 11 million of these chains were shared by at least two donors. A nearest-neighbor algorithm error-corrected the raw reads and collapsed the reads into unique sequences, merging closely related sequences to remove PCR and sequencing errors. CDR3 sequences were aligned to IMGT reference sequences to assign V, D and J gene segments. Each retained sequence needed at least a six-nucleotide match to both a V gene segment and a J gene segment. Rearrangements were classified as productive when the CDR3 lacked stop codons and remained in frame with V and J, and all other rearrangements were classified as non-productive. Following IMGT convention, CDR3 was defined as the stretch from the second conserved V-encoded cysteine to the conserved J-encoded phenylalanine. In an earlier analysis of around 640 of the donors, sequences lacking an unambiguous match to a single V gene segment were excluded. In an earlier analysis of about 590 of the donors, a V segment was called functional when productive rearrangements were above 56.7%, and segregating when the standard deviation between donors exceeded 5%. A statistical classification framework was built for diagnosing cytomegalovirus status from the catalog of TCR beta chain sequences. V and J gene assignment, in a later analysis, came from comparing TCR nucleotide sequences with IMGT/GENE-DB human TR gene sequences. A later analysis assigned CDR3 sequences and most-parsimonious VDJ recombination scenarios with the TCRdist pipeline. In a later analysis, each TCR beta chain was defined by its CDR3 amino acid sequence together with its V-gene family, and reads without a unique V-gene family were excluded. To address suspected cross-contamination and a sequencing artifact, a later analysis removed roughly 640 highly shared, low-generation-probability nucleotide sequences. In a later analysis, a clonal expansion index for each public chain was calculated from normalized within-repertoire ranks of inferred template counts. Generation probabilities in a later analysis came from a VDJ recombination model fitted to out-of-frame rearrangements, and those results were checked against IGoR. A later analysis scored TCR-TCR, TCR-HLA and TCR-CMV co-occurrence with hypergeometric tests, applying a repertoire-size bias correction to TCR pairs. In a later analysis, false discovery rates were estimated by permuting HLA or CMV assignments 20 times. In a later analysis, co-occurring TCRs were grouped using DBSCAN, with TCRdist sequence similarity added in when clustering inside HLA-allele-positive subsets. For co-occurrence clustering, repertoires with fewer than 30,000 or more than 120,000 public chains were excluded, along with five repertoires with anomalous nucleotide sharing. The source is immuneACCESS, and TCRdb retained only in-frame sequences with V and J called. Part of the clones is not carried over; for the studies checked, unresolved V genes explain less than half of this, and the remainder is unexplained. V and J calls and clone size are those listed in that table; D and trimming were worked out from the DNA. The sample table shows tens of thousands of clones, and approximately 82% are seen once. Clones ranked in the top ten supply around 25% of the sample.

The CDR3 measures 15 amino acids from cysteine to phenylalanine. Solely the CDR3 DNA is kept, with 45 bases framed from the first base. V drops 0 bases and J drops 8 bases, leaving 13 bases in between. CDR1 and CDR2 are drawn from the germline V gene (reference sequence): SEHNR, FQNEAQ. This TCR was recovered from a woman aged 40-49 years in good health and CMV-seropositive. This receptor chain uses TRBV7-9 and TRBJ1-4, with TRBD1 as a weak D call on 6 bases. The specimen sequenced was PBMCs. This receptor has the CDR3 CASSLAGRGGEKLFF. Read as DNA, the sequence is TGTGCCAGCAGCTTAGCAGGCAGGGGAGGGGAAAAACTGTTTTTT. The entire variable domain, with the stretches around the CDR3 drawn from the reference TRBV7-9 and TRBJ1-4 proteins, is DTGVSQNPRHKITKRGQNVTFRCDPISEHNRLYWYRQTLGQGPEFLTYFQNEAQLEKSRLLSDRFSAERPKGSFSTLEIQRTEQGDSAMYLCASSLAGRGGEKLFFGSGTQLSVL.